This is a list of T cell receptor beta chains from one sample in a study of OX40 agonist ivuxolimab in advanced cancers. Assay: immunoSEQ multiplex PCR; the TCRdb copy retains only in-frame clones and omits some. The sample includes about 45,000 clones, over 80% of them seen just once. The sequencing here drew on CD4+ or CD8+ T cells sorted from blood, taken in a trial of the OX40 agonist ivuxolimab. The receptors derive from an adult with an advanced solid tumor such as melanoma, head and neck, liver or kidney cancer. Both conserved end residues are part of each CDR3. Fields, in order: CDR3 protein, CDR3 DNA, V gene, J gene, clone size, D gene. A D gene is named only where the DNA matches it firmly. Where a row states a size, it is once, few, many or the class of an expanded clone; other rows omit it.

CASSFHASVNEQFF	TGTGCCAGCAGCTTTCACGCTAGCGTCAATGAGCAGTTCTTC	TRBV7-2	TRBJ2-1	-	-
CASSEGTANNEKLFF	TGTGCCAGCAGTGAAGGGACGGCGAATAATGAAAAACTGTTTTTT	TRBV6-1	TRBJ1-4	-	-
CASSAEGGAFYGYTF	TGTGCCAGTAGTGCCGAAGGGGGCGCATTCTATGGCTACACCTTC	TRBV19	TRBJ1-2	-	TRBD1
CASSKGVGGGMVRRAKNIQYF	TGTGCCAGCTCTAAAGGTGTCGGGGGAGGCATGGTAAGGCGGGCCAAAAACATTCAGTACTTC	TRBV28	TRBJ2-4	-	-
CASSSAGNTIYF	TGTGCCAGCAGTTCTGCGGGAAACACCATATATTTT	TRBV28	TRBJ1-3	-	-
CASSYGGRTGGYEQYF	TGTGCCAGCAGTTATGGTGGAAGGACAGGGGGCTACGAGCAGTACTTC	TRBV6-5	TRBJ2-7	-	TRBD1
CASSMLQGYEQYF	TGTGCCAGTAGTATGTTACAGGGCTACGAGCAGTACTTC	TRBV19	TRBJ2-7	-	-
CASSPPGLARSSYEQYF	TGTGCCAGCTCACCACCCGGACTAGCGCGCAGCTCCTACGAGCAGTACTTC	TRBV18	TRBJ2-7	-	TRBD2
CASGRTGANVLTF	TGTGCCAGCGGGAGAACTGGGGCCAACGTCCTGACTTTC	TRBV25-1	TRBJ2-6	-	-
CASRGEDNSRGYTF	TGTGCCAGCAGGGGGGAGGACAATTCGCGAGGCTACACCTTC	TRBV2	TRBJ1-2	-	-
CASSQQTNTGELFF	TGTGCCAGCAGTCAACAGACGAACACCGGGGAGCTGTTTTTT	TRBV7-8	TRBJ2-2	-	-
CASSTRGRAETQYF	TGTGCCAGTAGTACTCGCGGCAGGGCAGAGACCCAGTACTTC	TRBV19	TRBJ2-5	-	-
CASAIQPRGGELFF	TGTGCCAGCGCCATTCAGCCAAGGGGCGGGGAGCTGTTTTTT	TRBV7-9	TRBJ2-2	once	-
CASSLRTDTDTQYF	TGCGCCAGCAGCCTCCGGACAGACACAGATACGCAGTATTTT	TRBV5-1	TRBJ2-3	-	-
CASSLWTSGSYEQYF	TGTGCCAGCAGTCTGTGGACTAGCGGCTCCTACGAGCAGTACTTC	TRBV6-5	TRBJ2-7	-	TRBD2
CASSPLSYEQYF	TGTGCCAGCAGTCCACTCTCCTACGAGCAGTACTTC	TRBV2	TRBJ2-7	-	-
CATSRDGHREETQYF	TGTGCCACCAGCAGAGATGGGCACAGGGAAGAGACCCAGTACTTC	TRBV15	TRBJ2-5	-	-
CASRPPGANTEAFF	TGTGCCAGCCGCCCCCCGGGGGCGAACACTGAAGCTTTCTTT	TRBV11-2	TRBJ1-1	once	-
CASSLASPVGGHEQYF	TGCGCCAGCAGCTTGGCCTCCCCGGTGGGCGGCCACGAGCAGTACTTC	TRBV5-1	TRBJ2-7	-	-
CASRSPGTHYYNEQFF	TGTGCCAGCAGAAGTCCGGGGACTCATTACTACAATGAGCAGTTCTTC	TRBV7-9	TRBJ2-1	-	-
CASSRGGFLAKNIQYF	TGCGCCAGCAGCCGGGGGGGATTTCTAGCCAAAAACATTCAGTACTTC	TRBV5-1	TRBJ2-4	-	TRBD2
CASSPGAAQAGQPQHF	TGTGCCAGCTCACCAGGGGCAGCTCAAGCGGGTCAGCCCCAGCATTTT	TRBV18	TRBJ1-5	-	-
CASSFSGRETQYF	TGTGCCAGCAGCTTCAGCGGGCGGGAGACCCAGTACTTC	TRBV5-8	TRBJ2-5	-	-
CASSLLGGLSHEQYF	TGCGCCAGCAGCTTACTCGGGGGCCTTAGCCACGAGCAGTACTTC	TRBV5-1	TRBJ2-7	-	-
CASSYRIQETQYF	TGTGCCAGCAGTTACAGGATCCAAGAGACCCAGTACTTC	TRBV2	TRBJ2-5	-	-
CASSEPREIYETQYF	TGTGCCAGCAGTGAACCCAGGGAGATCTATGAGACCCAGTACTTC	TRBV25-1	TRBJ2-5	-	-
CASSWAIPEQYF	TGTGCCAGCAGCTGGGCCATTCCCGAGCAGTACTTC	TRBV5-8	TRBJ2-7	-	-
CASSDGPEQYF	TGTGCCAGCAGTGACGGGCCCGAGCAGTACTTC	TRBV6-1	TRBJ2-7	-	-
CASSLGTSGRVNEQFF	TGTGCCAGCAGCTTGGGGACTAGCGGGAGGGTAAATGAGCAGTTCTTC	TRBV5-4	TRBJ2-1	once	TRBD2
CASSERDRNSPLHF	TGTGCCAGCAGTGAACGGGACAGAAATTCACCCCTCCACTTT	TRBV6-1	TRBJ1-6	-	TRBD1
CAWSVFGNEQFF	TGTGCCTGGAGTGTTTTTGGCAATGAGCAGTTCTTC	TRBV30	TRBJ2-1	-	-
CASSGDVSNQPQHF	TGTGCCAGTAGCGGGGACGTTAGCAATCAGCCCCAGCATTTT	TRBV19	TRBJ1-5	-	-
CASSSGHGGGELFF	TGCGCCAGCAGCTCGGGACACGGAGGAGGGGAGCTGTTTTTT	TRBV5-1	TRBJ2-2	-	-
CASSFTVNTEAFF	TGTGCCAGCAGCTTCACAGTGAACACTGAAGCTTTCTTT	TRBV7-2	TRBJ1-1	-	-
CASSSRLAGASDTQYF	TGTGCCAGCAGCTCACGACTAGCGGGGGCCTCGGATACGCAGTATTTT	TRBV7-2	TRBJ2-3	-	TRBD2
CASSQFRTAGGEQYF	TGTGCCAGCAGCCAATTTAGGACGGCCGGGGGCGAGCAGTACTTC	TRBV27	TRBJ2-7	-	-
CASKGLAGETDTQYF	TGCGCCAGCAAGGGACTAGCGGGAGAGACAGATACGCAGTATTTT	TRBV5-1	TRBJ2-3	-	TRBD2
CASRRDGSYGYTF	TGTGCCAGCAGACGGGACGGATCCTATGGCTACACCTTC	TRBV2	TRBJ1-2	-	-
CASSQTGTEGTEAFF	TGTGCCAGCTCACAAACCGGGACGGAGGGGACTGAAGCTTTCTTT	TRBV18	TRBJ1-1	-	-
CARTPGLAGSDTQYF	TGTGCCAGAACCCCGGGACTAGCGGGATCAGATACGCAGTATTTT	TRBV30	TRBJ2-3	-	TRBD2
CASSFRPDSNSGNTIYF	TGTGCCAGCAGCTTCCGACCGGACAGCAACTCTGGAAACACCATATATTTT	TRBV9	TRBJ1-3	once	-
CASSQTEYGYTF	TGTGCCAGCAGCCAAACGGAATATGGCTACACCTTC	TRBV5-4	TRBJ1-2	once	-
CASSIQDRGYEAFF	TGTGCCAGTAGTATACAGGACAGGGGATACGAAGCTTTCTTT	TRBV19	TRBJ1-1	-	TRBD1
CASSPDWNYGYTF	TGTGCCAGTAGCCCTGACTGGAACTATGGCTACACCTTC	TRBV19	TRBJ1-2	-	-
CASRLLGAQTGELFF	TGTGCCAGTAGGCTCCTAGGAGCGCAGACCGGGGAGCTGTTTTTT	TRBV19	TRBJ2-2	-	-
CAWSELAVTGELFF	TGTGCCTGGAGTGAACTAGCGGTCACCGGGGAGCTGTTTTTT	TRBV30	TRBJ2-2	-	TRBD2
CASSEPGELFF	TGTGCCAGCAGTGAACCCGGGGAGCTGTTTTTT	TRBV2	TRBJ2-2	-	-
CASSFRDRNQPQHF	TGTGCCAGCAGTTTCCGGGACCGCAATCAGCCCCAGCATTTT	TRBV28	TRBJ1-5	once	-
CASSQAGGGVNEQFF	TGCGCCAGCAGCCAAGCGGGAGGAGGGGTCAATGAGCAGTTCTTC	TRBV4-1	TRBJ2-1	once	TRBD2
CASSERWGSEQYF	TGTGCCAGCAGTGAACGGTGGGGGTCCGAGCAGTACTTC	TRBV6-1	TRBJ2-7	-	-
CASSPLGGVGTNEKLFF	TGTGCCAGCAGCCCCCTAGGGGGCGTGGGAACTAATGAAAAACTGTTTTTT	TRBV7-9	TRBJ1-4	-	TRBD1
CSYRGGGGYTF	TGCAGCTACCGCGGGGGAGGTGGCTACACCTTC	TRBV29-1	TRBJ1-2	-	-
CAISESLNEKLFF	TGTGCCATCAGTGAGTCTCTCAATGAAAAACTGTTTTTT	TRBV10-3	TRBJ1-4	-	-
CASRGGGSETQYF	TGTGCCAGCAGGGGGGGCGGCTCAGAGACCCAGTACTTC	TRBV7-9	TRBJ2-5	-	-
CASSLGRFNYGYTF	TGTGCCAGCAGCTTAGGCAGGTTTAACTATGGCTACACCTTC	TRBV5-6	TRBJ1-2	-	-